This entry concerns a single T cell receptor (beta chain). This sample is part of a study of control samples from healthy donors and cancer patients. Generated by immunoSEQ multiplex PCR, the TCRdb table keeps only in-frame clones and is missing some. The table has 88,000 or so clones, around 94% seen once; the top ten hold 4.8%. The sequence was collected from a woman between 18 and 29 years old in good health. The material sequenced was blood.

Here the CDR3 reads CATTAGRYGYTF. The CDR3 region has the DNA TGTGCCACAACGGCAGGGAGGTATGGCTACACCTTC. The V and J genes are TRBV19 and TRBJ1-2; D is perhaps TRBD1 (5 bases). The CDR3 runs 12 residues. Germline V gene data show CDR1 as LNHDA and CDR2 as SQIVND (reference sequence). Trimming stripped 10 bases from V and 5 bases from J, with 14 bases between.